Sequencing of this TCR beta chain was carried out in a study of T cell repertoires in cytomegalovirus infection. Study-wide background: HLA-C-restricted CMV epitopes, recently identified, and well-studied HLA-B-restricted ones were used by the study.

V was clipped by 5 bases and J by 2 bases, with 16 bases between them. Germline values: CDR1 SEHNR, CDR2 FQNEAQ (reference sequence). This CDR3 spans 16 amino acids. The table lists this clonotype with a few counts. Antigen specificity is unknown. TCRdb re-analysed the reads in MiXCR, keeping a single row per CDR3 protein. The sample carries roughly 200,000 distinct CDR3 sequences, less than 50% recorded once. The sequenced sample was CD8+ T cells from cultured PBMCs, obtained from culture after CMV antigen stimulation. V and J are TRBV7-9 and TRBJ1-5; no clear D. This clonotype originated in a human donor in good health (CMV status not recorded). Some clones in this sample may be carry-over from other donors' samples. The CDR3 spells CASSPGGVGGNQPQHF. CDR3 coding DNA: TGTGCCAGCAGCCCCGGAGGAGTTGGGGGCAATCAGCCCCAGCATTTT.